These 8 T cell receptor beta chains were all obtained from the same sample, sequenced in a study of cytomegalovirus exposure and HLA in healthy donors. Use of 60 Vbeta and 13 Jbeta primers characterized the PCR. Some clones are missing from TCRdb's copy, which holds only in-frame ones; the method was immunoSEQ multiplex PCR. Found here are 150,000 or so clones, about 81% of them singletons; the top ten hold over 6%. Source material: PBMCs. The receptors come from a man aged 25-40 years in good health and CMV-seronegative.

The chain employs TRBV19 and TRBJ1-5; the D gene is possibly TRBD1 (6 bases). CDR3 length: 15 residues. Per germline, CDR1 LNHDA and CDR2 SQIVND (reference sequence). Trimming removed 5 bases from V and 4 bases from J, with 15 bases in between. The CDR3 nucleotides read TGTGCCAGTAGTGACATACAGGGTAGAAATCAGCCCCAGCATTTT. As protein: CASSDIQGRNQPQHF.

The CDR3 protein is CASSEAVGQPYEQYF. CDR3 nucleotide sequence: TGTGCCAGCAGTGAAGCAGTAGGACAGCCCTACGAGCAGTACTTC. The rearrangement uses TRBV6-1 and TRBJ2-7; weak D call: TRBD1 (6 bases). Germline V gene data show CDR1 as MNHNS and CDR2 as SASEGT. The CDR3 loop spans 15 amino acids. The V end lost 0 bases, the J end lost 2 bases, and 11 bases lay between the germline ends.

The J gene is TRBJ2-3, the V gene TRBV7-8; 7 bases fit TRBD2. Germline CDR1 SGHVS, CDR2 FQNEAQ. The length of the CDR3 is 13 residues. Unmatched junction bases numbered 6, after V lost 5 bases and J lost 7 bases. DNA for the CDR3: TGTGCCAGCAGCAGTGGGACTACCAATACGCAGTATTTT. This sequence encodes CASSSGTTNTQYF. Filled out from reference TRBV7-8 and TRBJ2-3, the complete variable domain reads GAGVSQSPRYKVAKRGQDVALRCDPISGHVSLFWYQQALGQGPEFLTYFQNEAQLDKSGLPSDRFFAERPEGSVSTLKIQRTQQEDSAVYLCASSSGTTNTQYFGPGTRLTVL.

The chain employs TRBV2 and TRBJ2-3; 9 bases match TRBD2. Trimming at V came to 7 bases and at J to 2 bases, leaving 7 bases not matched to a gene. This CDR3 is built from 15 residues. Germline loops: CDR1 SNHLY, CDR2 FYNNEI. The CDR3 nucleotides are TGTGCCAGCACGCTAGCGGGACCCTTCACAGATACGCAGTATTTT. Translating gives CASTLAGPFTDTQYF.

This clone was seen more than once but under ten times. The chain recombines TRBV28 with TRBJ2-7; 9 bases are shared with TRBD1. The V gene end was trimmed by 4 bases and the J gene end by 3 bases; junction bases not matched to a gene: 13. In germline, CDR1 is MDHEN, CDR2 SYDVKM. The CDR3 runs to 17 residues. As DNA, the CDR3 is TGTGCCAGCAGTTCCAAGGTAGGACAGGGGAAACTCTACGAGCAGTACTTC. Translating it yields CASSSKVGQGKLYEQYF. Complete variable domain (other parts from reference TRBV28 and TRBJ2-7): DVKVTQSSRYLVKRTGEKVFLECVQDMDHENMFWYRQDPGLGLRLIYFSYDVKMKEKGDIPEGYSVSREKKERFSLILESASTNQTSMYLCASSSKVGQGKLYEQYFGPGTRLTVT.

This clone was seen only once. The DNA for the CDR3 is TGCGCCAGCAGCTTGAGGGGGGGGCCCCTCTACGAGCAGTACTTC. Protein product: CASSLRGGPLYEQYF. J is TRBJ2-7 and V is TRBV5-1, with D possibly matching TRBD2 (7 bases). Germline V gene data show CDR1 as SGHRS and CDR2 as YFSETQ. Trimming shortened V by 1 base and J by 3 bases, and 14 bases separated the two germline ends. This CDR3 region has 15 residues.

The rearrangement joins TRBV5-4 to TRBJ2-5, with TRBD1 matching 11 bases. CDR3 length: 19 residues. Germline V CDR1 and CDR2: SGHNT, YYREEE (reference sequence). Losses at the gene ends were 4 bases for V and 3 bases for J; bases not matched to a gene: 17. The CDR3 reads CASSGARGPRDRGEETQYF. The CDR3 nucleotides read TGTGCCAGCAGCGGGGCGCGGGGACCCAGGGACAGGGGGGAAGAGACCCAGTACTTC.

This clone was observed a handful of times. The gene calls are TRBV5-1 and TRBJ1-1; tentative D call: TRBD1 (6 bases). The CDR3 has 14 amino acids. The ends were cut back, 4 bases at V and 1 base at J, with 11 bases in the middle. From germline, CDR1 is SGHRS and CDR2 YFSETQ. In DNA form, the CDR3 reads TGCGCCAGCAGCCGACACAGGGAGAACACTGAAGCTTTCTTT. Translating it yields CASSRHRENTEAFF.